The following is a T cell receptor beta chain sequence with its context. The data were obtained in a study of blood T cell repertoires in COVID-19. Study as a whole: The United States, Italy and Spain supplied acute and convalescent COVID-19 samples. T cells, B-cell-depleted T cells, or PBMCs provided the cDNA or gDNA that served as material.

Recruits, aged roughly 18 to 95 years, lived in roughly 22 US areas. Original data processing: Reference gene primer amplification gave nucleated cell count estimates. Libraries were prepared by immunoSEQ multiplex PCR; TCRdb keeps only in-frame clonotypes and omits some of them. Clone size and V and J calls were adopted from that table, with D and trimming inferred from the DNA. Of hundreds of thousands of clones in the sample, about 88% were seen once. Germline assignment: CDR1 LNHDA and CDR2 SQIVND (reference sequence). CDR3 length equals 15 residues. After removal of 6 bases from V and 3 bases from J, the junction contained 7 bases not matched to a gene.

The sequencing input was PBMCs or T cells enriched from blood (not recorded which). This rearrangement joins TRBV19 to TRBJ2-7; 11 bases are shared with TRBD2. The sequence was collected from a man between 60 and 75 years old who had recovered from COVID-19. The CDR3 spells CASRTGTSGFYEQYF. The CDR3 nucleotides read TGTGCCAGTAGGACCGGGACTAGCGGTTTCTACGAGCAGTACTTC.